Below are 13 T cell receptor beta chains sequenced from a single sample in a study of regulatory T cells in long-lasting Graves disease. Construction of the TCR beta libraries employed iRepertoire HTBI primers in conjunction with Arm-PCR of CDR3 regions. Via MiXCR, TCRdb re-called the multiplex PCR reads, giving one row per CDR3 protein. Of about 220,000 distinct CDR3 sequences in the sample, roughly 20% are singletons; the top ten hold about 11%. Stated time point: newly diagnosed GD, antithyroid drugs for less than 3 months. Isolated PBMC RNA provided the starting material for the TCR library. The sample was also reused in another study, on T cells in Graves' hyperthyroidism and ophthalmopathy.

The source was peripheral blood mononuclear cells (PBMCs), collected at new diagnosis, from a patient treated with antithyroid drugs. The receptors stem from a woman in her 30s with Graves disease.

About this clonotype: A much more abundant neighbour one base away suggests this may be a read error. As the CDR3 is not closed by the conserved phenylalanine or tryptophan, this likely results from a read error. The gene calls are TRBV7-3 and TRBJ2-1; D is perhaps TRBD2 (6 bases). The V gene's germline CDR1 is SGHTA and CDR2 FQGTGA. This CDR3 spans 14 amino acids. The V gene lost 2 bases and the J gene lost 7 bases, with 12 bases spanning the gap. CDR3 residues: CASSLPGGQNEQFS. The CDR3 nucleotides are TGTGCCAGCAGCTTACCAGGAGGGCAGAATGAGCAGTTCTCC.

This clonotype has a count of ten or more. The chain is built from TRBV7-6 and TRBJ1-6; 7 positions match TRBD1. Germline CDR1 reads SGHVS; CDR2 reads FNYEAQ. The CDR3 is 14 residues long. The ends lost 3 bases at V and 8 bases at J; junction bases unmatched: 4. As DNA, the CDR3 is TGTGCCAGCAGCTTGGGGGACAGAGATTCACCCCTCCACTTT. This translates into CASSLGDRDSPLHF.

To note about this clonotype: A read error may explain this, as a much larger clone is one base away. CDR3 nucleotides: TGTGCCAGCAGGTCACAGGGGGCCTCTGGAAGCACCATATATTTT. Translated: CASRSQGASGSTIYF. This sequence joins TRBV2 and TRBJ1-3; 9 nucleotides line up with TRBD1. CDR3 length: 15 amino acids. Germline V gene sequence: CDR1 SNHLY, CDR2 FYNNEI.

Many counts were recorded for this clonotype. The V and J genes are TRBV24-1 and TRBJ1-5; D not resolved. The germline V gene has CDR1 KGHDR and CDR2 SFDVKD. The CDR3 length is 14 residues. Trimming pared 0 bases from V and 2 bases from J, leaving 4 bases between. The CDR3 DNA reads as TGTGCCACCAGTGATTTGCAGGGCAATCAGCCCCAGCATTTT. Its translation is CATSDLQGNQPQHF.

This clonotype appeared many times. The CDR3 coding sequence is TGTGCCATCAGTGAAGGGGGGGCAGATACGCAGTATTTT. This gives the protein CAISEGGADTQYF. The chain combines TRBV10-3 with TRBJ2-3, with D possibly TRBD2 on 7 matching bases. There are 13 residues in the CDR3. The V end was cut by 3 bases, the J end by 4 bases, with 8 bases between. Germline V gene lookup returns CDR1 ENHRY and CDR2 SYGVKD.

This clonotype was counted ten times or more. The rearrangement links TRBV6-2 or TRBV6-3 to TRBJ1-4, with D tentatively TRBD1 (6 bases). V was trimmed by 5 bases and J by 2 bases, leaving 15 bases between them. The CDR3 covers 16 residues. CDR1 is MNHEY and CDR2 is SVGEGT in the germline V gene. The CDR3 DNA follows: TGTGCCAGCAGTGGGCAAACAGGGCTCACTAATGAAAAACTGTTTTTT. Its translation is CASSGQTGLTNEKLFF.

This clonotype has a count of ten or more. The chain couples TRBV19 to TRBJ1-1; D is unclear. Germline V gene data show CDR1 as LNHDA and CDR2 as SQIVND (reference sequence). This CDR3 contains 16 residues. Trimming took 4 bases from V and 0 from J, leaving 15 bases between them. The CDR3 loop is CASSTVPGVLNTEAFF. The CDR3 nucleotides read TGTGCCAGTAGTACAGTTCCCGGGGTCCTGAACACTGAAGCTTTCTTT.

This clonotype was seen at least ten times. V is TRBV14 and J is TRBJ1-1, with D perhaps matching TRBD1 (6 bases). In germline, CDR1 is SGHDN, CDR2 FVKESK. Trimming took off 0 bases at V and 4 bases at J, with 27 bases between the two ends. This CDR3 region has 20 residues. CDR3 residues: CASSQEDSWPRTFRGTEAFF. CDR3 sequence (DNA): TGTGCCAGCAGCCAAGAGGACAGCTGGCCCAGGACTTTCCGGGGCACTGAAGCTTTCTTT.

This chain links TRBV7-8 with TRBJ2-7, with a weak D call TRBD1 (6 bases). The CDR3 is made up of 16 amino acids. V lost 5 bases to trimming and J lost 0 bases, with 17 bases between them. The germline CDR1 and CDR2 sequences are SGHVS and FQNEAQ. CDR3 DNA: TGTGCCAGCAGCGGCGACAGGCGACGATCCTCCTACGAGCAGTACTTC. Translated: CASSGDRRRSSYEQYF.

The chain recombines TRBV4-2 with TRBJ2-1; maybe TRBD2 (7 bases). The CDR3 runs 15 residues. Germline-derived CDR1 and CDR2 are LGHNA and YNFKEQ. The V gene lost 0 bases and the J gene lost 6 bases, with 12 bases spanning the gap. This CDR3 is CASSQDKGGVNEQFF. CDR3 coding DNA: TGTGCCAGCAGCCAAGATAAGGGGGGGGTCAATGAGCAGTTCTTC.

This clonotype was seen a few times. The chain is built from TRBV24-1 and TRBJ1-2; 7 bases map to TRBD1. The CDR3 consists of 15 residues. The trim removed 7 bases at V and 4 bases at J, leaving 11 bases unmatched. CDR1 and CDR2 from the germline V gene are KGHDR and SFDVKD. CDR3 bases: TGTGCCACCAGCCAAGGCGGACAGGAGTCCTATGGCTACACCTTC. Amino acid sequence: CATSQGGQESYGYTF.

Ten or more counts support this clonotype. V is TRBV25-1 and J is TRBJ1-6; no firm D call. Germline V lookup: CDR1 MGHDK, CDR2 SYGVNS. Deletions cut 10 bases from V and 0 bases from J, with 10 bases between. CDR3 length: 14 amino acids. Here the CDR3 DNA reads TGTGCCACCCTAGGCGGCTCCTATAATTCACCCCTCCACTTT. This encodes CATLGGSYNSPLHF.

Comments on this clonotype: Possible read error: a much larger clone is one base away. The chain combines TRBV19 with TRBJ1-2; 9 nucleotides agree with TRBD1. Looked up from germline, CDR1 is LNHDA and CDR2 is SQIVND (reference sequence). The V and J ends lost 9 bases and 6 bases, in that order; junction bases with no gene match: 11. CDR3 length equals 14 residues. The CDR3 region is CASLRDRAYDGYTF. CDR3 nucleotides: TGTGCCAGCCTCCGGGACAGGGCATACGATGGCTACACCTTC.